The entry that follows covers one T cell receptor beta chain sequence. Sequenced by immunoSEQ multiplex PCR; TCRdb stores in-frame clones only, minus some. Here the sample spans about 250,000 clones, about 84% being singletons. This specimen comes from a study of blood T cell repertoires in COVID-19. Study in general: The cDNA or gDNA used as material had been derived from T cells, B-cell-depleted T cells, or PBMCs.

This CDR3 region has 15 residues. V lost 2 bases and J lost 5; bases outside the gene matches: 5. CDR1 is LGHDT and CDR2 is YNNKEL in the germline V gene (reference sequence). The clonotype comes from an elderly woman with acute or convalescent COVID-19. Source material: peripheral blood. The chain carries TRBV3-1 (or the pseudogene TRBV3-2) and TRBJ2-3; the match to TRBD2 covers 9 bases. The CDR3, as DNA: TGTGCCAGCAGCCAACAAATAGCGGGGGAAGATACGCAGTATTTT. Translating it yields CASSQQIAGEDTQYF.